The next 10 T cell receptor beta chains were all read from a single sample in a study of T cells in Graves' hyperthyroidism and ophthalmopathy. Template material for amplifying TCR beta CDR3 regions consisted of RNA transcripts. The HTBI primer set was used in a first-round RT-PCR of the TCR CDR3. In TCRdb, the multiplex PCR reads were re-called with MiXCR into one record per CDR3 protein. The sample holds about 690,000 distinct CDR3 sequences, about 18% seen once. Sequencing used blood. The source is a man between 45 and 60 years old with Graves' hyperthyroidism.

This clonotype was detected many times. This chain connects TRBV28 to TRBJ1-1, with 9 positions matching TRBD1. CDR1 is MDHEN, CDR2 SYDVKM, per germline. The CDR3 extends over 12 amino acids. J gave up 11 bases and V 6 bases, and 7 bases lay outside the gene matches. CDR3 in DNA: TGTGCCAGCAGGACAAGACAGGGGGTGGCTTTCTTT. This translates into CASRTRQGVAFF.

This clonotype was counted ten times or more. The rearrangement uses TRBV27 and TRBJ2-1; 8 positions match TRBD2. Germline V gene sequence: CDR1 MNHEY, CDR2 SMNVEV (reference sequence). The CDR3 has 16 residues. V shed 5 bases and J 7 bases; nucleotides not matched to a gene: 13. The CDR3 DNA reads as TGTGCCAGCAGTACCGCCCCTCCCGGGACTAGGAATGAGCAGTTCTTC. Translated: CASSTAPPGTRNEQFF.

On this clonotype itself: The junction does not match germline at one end; this may be a read error. J is TRBJ1-1 and V is TRBV28, with TRBD1 matching over 7 bases. The CDR3 length is 14 residues. Germline V CDR1 and CDR2: MDHEN, SYDVKM. Here the CDR3 reads CASSPGGLGTGAFF. CDR3 nucleotide sequence: TGTGCCAGCAGTCCAGGGGGTTTGGGCACTGGAGCTTTCTTT.

The sample holds many counts of this clonotype. The rearrangement joins TRBV6-5 to TRBJ1-5; D possibly corresponds to TRBD1 (5 bases). The germline gives CDR1 MNHEY, CDR2 SVGAGI. V was cut by 0 bases and J by 3 bases, with 9 bases left in between. The CDR3 runs to 15 residues. CDR3 DNA: TGTGCCAGCAGTTACTCTGGGGGGACCAATCAGCCCCAGCATTTT. Amino acid sequence: CASSYSGGTNQPQHF.

This clonotype appeared a few times. The V call is TRBV20-1, the J call TRBJ2-5, with 8 bases identical to TRBD1. Germline V lookup: CDR1 DFQATT, CDR2 SNEGSKA (reference sequence). The V gene end was trimmed by 3 bases and the J gene end by 2 bases; junction bases not matched to a gene: 8. The CDR3 totals 15 residues. CDR3 loop: CSASLSDRGQETQYF. In DNA form, the CDR3 reads TGCAGTGCTAGCCTCTCCGACAGGGGACAAGAGACCCAGTACTTC.

This clonotype was recorded many times. The V gene is TRBV3-1, the J gene TRBJ2-3; D not certain. V was pared by 1 base and J by 2 bases, with 7 bases between. This CDR3 is 14 amino acids long. Germline lookup yields CDR1 LGHDT and CDR2 YNNKEL (reference sequence). The CDR3 sequence: CASSQAILTDTQYF. CDR3 bases: TGTGCCAGCAGCCAAGCTATCCTCACAGATACGCAGTATTTT.

This clonotype was seen more than once but under ten times. This sequence joins TRBV28 and TRBJ1-1; D remains ambiguous. Germline lookup yields CDR1 MDHEN and CDR2 SYDVKM. V lost 1 base and J 11 bases, leaving 11 bases between the germline ends. The CDR3 is 12 residues long. The CDR3 coding sequence is TGTGCCAGCAGTTTATTAGCAAGTGTGGCTTTCTTT. It is translated as CASSLLASVAFF.

This clonotype showed up many times. The V gene is TRBV11-2, the J gene TRBJ2-5, with D possibly TRBD2 on 6 matching bases. CDR1 is SGHAT and CDR2 is FQNNGV in the germline V gene. Trimming took 6 bases from V and 5 from J, leaving 7 bases between them. This CDR3 spans 11 amino acids. The CDR3 here is CASRRGETQYF. The CDR3 region has the DNA TGTGCCAGCAGACGGGGGGAGACCCAGTACTTC.

This sequence joins TRBV11-2 and TRBJ2-6; D not certain. Trimming pared 5 bases from V and 1 base from J, leaving 6 bases between. Germline values: CDR1 SGHAT, CDR2 FQNNGV. The CDR3 consists of 14 residues. The CDR3: CASSRRSGANVLTF. The CDR3, as DNA: TGTGCCAGCAGCCGAAGGTCTGGGGCCAACGTCCTGACTTTC.

Only a few counts were recorded for this clonotype. The V gene is TRBV4-3, the J gene TRBJ2-7; the D gene could be TRBD1 or TRBD2 (5 bases each). CDR1 is LGHNA and CDR2 is YSLEER in the germline V gene. V lost 1 base, J lost 0 bases, and 19 bases lay in between. The CDR3 loop spans 18 amino acids. The CDR3 loop is CASSQGLKRGDTSYEQYF. The CDR3 DNA follows: TGCGCCAGCAGCCAAGGCCTCAAGAGAGGGGATACCTCCTACGAGCAGTACTTC.